Listed below are T cell receptor beta chains from one sample, sequenced in a study of memory CD4+ T cells and cytomegalovirus serostatus. TCRdb's table, derived via immunoSEQ multiplex PCR, lists solely in-frame clones and lacks some. In the table there are tens of thousands of clones, approximately 81% of which are singletons. Material for sequencing was memory CD4+ T cells from blood. The receptor source for this set is an adult in good health and CMV-seronegative. Some clones in this sample may be carry-over from other donors' samples. Both conserved end residues are part of each CDR3. The D gene is left open where the match is weak. Not all rows give a size; the values are once, few, many and, for expanded clones, a class.

V	D	J	size	DNA	CDR3
TRBV11-2	.	TRBJ1-5	.	TGTGCCAGCAGCTTAAACGCGGGCAACAATCAGCCCCAGCATTTT	CASSLNAGNNQPQHF
TRBV28	TRBD2	TRBJ2-5	.	TGTGCCAGCAGTATCGCACTAGCGGGAGCTCGGGAGACCCAGTACTTC	CASSIALAGARETQYF
TRBV6-5	TRBD2	TRBJ2-2	.	TGTGCCAGCAGTTACTCGAGCGGGGGGTCCGGGGAGCTGTTTTTT	CASSYSSGGSGELFF
TRBV6-5	TRBD1	TRBJ1-2	.	TGTGCCAGCAGCGAGGACAGGGTAAAGGGTGGCTACACCTTC	CASSEDRVKGGYTF
TRBV11-2	TRBD2	TRBJ2-3	.	TGTGCCAGCAGCTTAGTAGGGTCCGCGGGGGGTACGCAGTATTTT	CASSLVGSAGGTQYF
TRBV27	.	TRBJ2-1	.	TGTGCCAGCAGTGGGGGACTCGATCACAATGAGCAGTTCTTC	CASSGGLDHNEQFF
TRBV11-2	.	TRBJ2-7	.	TGTGCCAGCAGCTTGGACAGCGTACTATATTCCTACGAGCAGTACTTC	CASSLDSVLYSYEQYF
TRBV7-8	.	TRBJ2-1	.	TGTGCCAGCAGCCCCCTCCTGGGGCTCTACAATGAGCAGTTCTTC	CASSPLLGLYNEQFF
TRBV10-3	TRBD1	TRBJ2-7	once	TGTGCCATCAGTCGGGACAGGGAAGGTCGGCAGTACTTC	CAISRDREGRQYF
TRBV5-1	.	TRBJ2-1	.	TGCGCCAGCAGCTTGGGACAGCAGTACAATGAGCAGTTCTTC	CASSLGQQYNEQFF
TRBV7-9	TRBD1	TRBJ2-2	.	TGTGCCAGCAGCTCACAAACAGGGGGCACCGGGGAGCTGTTTTTT	CASSSQTGGTGELFF
TRBV5-1	.	TRBJ1-1	once	TGCGCCAGCAGCTTGGACACCCGGTCCGGAGCTTTCTTT	CASSLDTRSGAFF
TRBV18	.	TRBJ2-7	.	TGTGCCAGCTCACCGCCGGCAATTAGCGGTAGCTCCTACGAGCAGTACTTC	CASSPPAISGSSYEQYF
TRBV18	.	TRBJ1-1	.	TGTGCCAGCTCACGAGAGATGAACACTGAAGCTTTCTTT	CASSREMNTEAFF
TRBV6-6	TRBD1	TRBJ2-2	.	TGTGCCAGCAGTCGGGGACAGTTGAGCACCGGGGAGCTGTTTTTT	CASSRGQLSTGELFF
TRBV4-2	.	TRBJ2-3	.	TGTGCCAGCAGTCGCGAGGGGAGGAGAACAGATACGCAGTATTTT	CASSREGRRTDTQYF
TRBV15	.	TRBJ1-4	.	TGTGCCACCAGCAGGGTGGTTAATGAAAAACTGTTTTTT	CATSRVVNEKLFF
TRBV4-2	.	TRBJ2-2	.	TGTGCCAGCAGCCAAGATGTAGCCCGCGCCGGGGAGCTGTTTTTT	CASSQDVARAGELFF
TRBV2	TRBD2	TRBJ2-5	.	TGTGCCAGCACGGGGGGACTCCAAGAGACCCAGTACTTC	CASTGGLQETQYF
TRBV28	.	TRBJ2-1	few	TGTGCCAGCAGTCCTGGACAGAGCTCCTACAATGAGCAGTTCTTC	CASSPGQSSYNEQFF
TRBV2	.	TRBJ2-2	.	TGTGCCAGCAGTGTCGGTTGGAACACCGGGGAGCTGTTTTTT	CASSVGWNTGELFF
TRBV5-4	.	TRBJ2-7	.	TGTGCCAGCAGCTCCCAACTAGCTCGTGGCTCCTACGAGCAGTACTTC	CASSSQLARGSYEQYF
TRBV6-5	.	TRBJ1-3	.	TGTGCCAGCAGTCGGACAGTCTCTGGAAACACCATATATTTT	CASSRTVSGNTIYF
TRBV7-9	TRBD2	TRBJ2-1	.	TGTGCCAGCAGCTTCGTCCCGGGACTAGTCGCCAATGAGCAGTTCTTC	CASSFVPGLVANEQFF
TRBV28	.	TRBJ2-7	.	TGTGCCAGCAGCCGTACCGGGAACTCCTACGAGCAGTACTTC	CASSRTGNSYEQYF
TRBV7-2	.	TRBJ1-2	once	TGTGCCAGCAGCTTTAACAGGATTGGCTATGGCTACACCTTC	CASSFNRIGYGYTF
TRBV5-4	.	TRBJ1-2	.	TGTGCCAGCAGCCTAGAACAGGCGACAAACTATGGCTACACCTTC	CASSLEQATNYGYTF
TRBV9	TRBD2	TRBJ2-3	once	TGTGCCAGCAGCGTTAGCTCGCTCGTGGGACTAGCGTACACAGATACGCAGTATTTT	CASSVSSLVGLAYTDTQYF
TRBV30	.	TRBJ1-2	.	TGTGCCTGGAGTGCGGGACTTCTAGCCTATGGCTACACCTTC	CAWSAGLLAYGYTF
TRBV5-1	TRBD1	TRBJ1-2	.	TGCGCCAGCAGCTTAGAGGGACAGGGGAGTGGCTACACCTTC	CASSLEGQGSGYTF
TRBV10-3	TRBD1	TRBJ2-1	.	TGTGCCATCAGGGGACAGGGGTCCTACAATGAGCAGTTCTTC	CAIRGQGSYNEQFF
TRBV6-1	TRBD1	TRBJ2-7	.	TGTGCCATAGGACAGGGGCCGTCCTACGAGCAGTACTTC	CAIGQGPSYEQYF
TRBV2	TRBD1	TRBJ2-7	.	TGTGCCAGCAGTGAAGGGACAGGGCTTTACGAGCAGTACTTC	CASSEGTGLYEQYF
TRBV4-2	.	TRBJ1-3	.	TGTGCCAGCAGCCAAGAAGGGACACTCGGAAACACCATATATTTT	CASSQEGTLGNTIYF
TRBV5-1	.	TRBJ1-1	few	TGCGCCAGCAGCTTGGGAGGGTGGGCGACTGAAGCTTTCTTT	CASSLGGWATEAFF
TRBV10-3	.	TRBJ1-3	.	TGTGCCATCAGTGAATCTGGAAACACCATATATTTT	CAISESGNTIYF
TRBV6-1	TRBD1	TRBJ2-7	.	TGTGCCAGCAGTGCCCAGGGGACAGGGATCCCCTACGAGCAGTACTTC	CASSAQGTGIPYEQYF
TRBV6-5	TRBD1	TRBJ1-5	.	TGTGCCAGCAGTTACTCGAGGGACAGCCATCAGCCCCAGCATTTT	CASSYSRDSHQPQHF
TRBV19	.	TRBJ1-2	.	TGTGCCAGTAGTCCAACCCCGGACAGTGGTCGGGGCTACACCTTC	CASSPTPDSGRGYTF
TRBV7-2	.	TRBJ2-7	few	TGTGCCAGCAGACCACCCGGGACTCCCTCCTACGAGCAGTACTTC	CASRPPGTPSYEQYF
TRBV11-2	.	TRBJ1-3	few	TGTGCCAGCAGCTTGCTACAGGGACACTCTGGAAACACCATATATTTT	CASSLLQGHSGNTIYF
TRBV11-1	.	TRBJ2-1	.	TGTGCCAGCAGCTTAGATTTAGAGCAGTTCTTC	CASSLDLEQFF
TRBV27	.	TRBJ2-3	.	TGTGCCAGCAGTTTTAGGAAACCGGGTTCCGGCCCAGATACGCAGTATTTT	CASSFRKPGSGPDTQYF
TRBV4-3	.	TRBJ1-6	.	TGCGCCAGCAGCCTCAATCCCCGGGACGGGAATTCACCCCTCCACTTT	CASSLNPRDGNSPLHF
TRBV10-1	TRBD1	TRBJ2-1	.	TGCGCCAGCAGTTCCCGGGACAGGGACTACAATGAGCAGTTCTTC	CASSSRDRDYNEQFF
TRBV6-1	.	TRBJ1-1	.	TGTGCCAGCAGTGAATTTAAGGGCACTGAAGCTTTCTTT	CASSEFKGTEAFF
TRBV18	.	TRBJ1-3	once	TGTGCCAGCTCGATATCCTCTAGCTCTGGAAACACCATATATTTT	CASSISSSSGNTIYF
TRBV28	TRBD1	TRBJ1-2	.	TGTGCCAGTACCTATGGGACAGGGTTTTATGGCTACACCTTC	CASTYGTGFYGYTF
TRBV30	.	TRBJ1-2	few	TGTGCCTGGAGTCCCCCGTCAGGGTCGTATTTCTTC	CAWSPPSGSYFF
TRBV28	.	TRBJ2-1	.	TGTGCCAGCCTTTCGACAAATTACAATGAGCAGTTCTTC	CASLSTNYNEQFF
TRBV7-2	.	TRBJ2-7	.	TGTGCCAGCAGTCTTAGCGGCCTCTCCTACGAGCAGTACTTC	CASSLSGLSYEQYF
TRBV6-1	TRBD1	TRBJ2-7	few	TGTGCCAGCAGTGCAAGGGACAGACAAGGGGAGCAGTACTTC	CASSARDRQGEQYF
TRBV25-1	TRBD2	TRBJ2-3	.	TGTGCCAGCAGTGAGCCAAGCGGGAGTGATACGCAGTATTTT	CASSEPSGSDTQYF
TRBV19	.	TRBJ1-1	few	TGTGCCAGTAGTCTGGACAGACAGAACACTGAAGCTTTCTTT	CASSLDRQNTEAFF
TRBV10-3	TRBD1	TRBJ1-2	.	TGTGCCATCAGCGGGACAGGGGATGGCTACACCTTC	CAISGTGDGYTF